The entry that follows covers one T cell receptor (beta chain) sequence. Its antigen is unidentified. PCR involved 60 Vbeta and 13 Jbeta primers. TCRdb's table, derived via immunoSEQ multiplex PCR, lists solely in-frame clones and lacks some. The table lists under 130,000 clones, around 67% of them singletons. The data derive from a study of cytomegalovirus exposure and HLA in healthy donors. The germline gives CDR1 SNHLY, CDR2 FYNNEI. V lost 5 bases to trimming and J lost 9 bases; unmatched junction nucleotides: 6. CDR3 length equals 14 residues. Overall study results and limits: HLA alleles were associated with roughly 17,000 TCR beta sequences in a later analysis at 0.05 false discovery rate. Within the data, a cluster of highly shared sequence variants was likely a sequencing artifact.

The V gene is TRBV2, the J gene TRBJ1-6; TRBD1 matches 8 bases. The sample taken for sequencing was PBMCs. The source is a woman aged 45-60 years in good health and CMV-seronegative. CDR3 nucleotides: TGTGCCAGCAGTAGACAGGGGTTAAGTTCACCCCTCCACTTT. It encodes CASSRQGLSSPLHF. Combining the CDR3 with reference TRBV2 and TRBJ1-6 gives the whole variable domain EPEVTQTPSHQVTQMGQEVILRCVPISNHLYFYWYRQILGQKVEFLVSFYNNEISEKSEIFDDQFSVERPDGSNFTLKIRSTKLEDSAMYFCASSRQGLSSPLHFGNGTRLTVT.